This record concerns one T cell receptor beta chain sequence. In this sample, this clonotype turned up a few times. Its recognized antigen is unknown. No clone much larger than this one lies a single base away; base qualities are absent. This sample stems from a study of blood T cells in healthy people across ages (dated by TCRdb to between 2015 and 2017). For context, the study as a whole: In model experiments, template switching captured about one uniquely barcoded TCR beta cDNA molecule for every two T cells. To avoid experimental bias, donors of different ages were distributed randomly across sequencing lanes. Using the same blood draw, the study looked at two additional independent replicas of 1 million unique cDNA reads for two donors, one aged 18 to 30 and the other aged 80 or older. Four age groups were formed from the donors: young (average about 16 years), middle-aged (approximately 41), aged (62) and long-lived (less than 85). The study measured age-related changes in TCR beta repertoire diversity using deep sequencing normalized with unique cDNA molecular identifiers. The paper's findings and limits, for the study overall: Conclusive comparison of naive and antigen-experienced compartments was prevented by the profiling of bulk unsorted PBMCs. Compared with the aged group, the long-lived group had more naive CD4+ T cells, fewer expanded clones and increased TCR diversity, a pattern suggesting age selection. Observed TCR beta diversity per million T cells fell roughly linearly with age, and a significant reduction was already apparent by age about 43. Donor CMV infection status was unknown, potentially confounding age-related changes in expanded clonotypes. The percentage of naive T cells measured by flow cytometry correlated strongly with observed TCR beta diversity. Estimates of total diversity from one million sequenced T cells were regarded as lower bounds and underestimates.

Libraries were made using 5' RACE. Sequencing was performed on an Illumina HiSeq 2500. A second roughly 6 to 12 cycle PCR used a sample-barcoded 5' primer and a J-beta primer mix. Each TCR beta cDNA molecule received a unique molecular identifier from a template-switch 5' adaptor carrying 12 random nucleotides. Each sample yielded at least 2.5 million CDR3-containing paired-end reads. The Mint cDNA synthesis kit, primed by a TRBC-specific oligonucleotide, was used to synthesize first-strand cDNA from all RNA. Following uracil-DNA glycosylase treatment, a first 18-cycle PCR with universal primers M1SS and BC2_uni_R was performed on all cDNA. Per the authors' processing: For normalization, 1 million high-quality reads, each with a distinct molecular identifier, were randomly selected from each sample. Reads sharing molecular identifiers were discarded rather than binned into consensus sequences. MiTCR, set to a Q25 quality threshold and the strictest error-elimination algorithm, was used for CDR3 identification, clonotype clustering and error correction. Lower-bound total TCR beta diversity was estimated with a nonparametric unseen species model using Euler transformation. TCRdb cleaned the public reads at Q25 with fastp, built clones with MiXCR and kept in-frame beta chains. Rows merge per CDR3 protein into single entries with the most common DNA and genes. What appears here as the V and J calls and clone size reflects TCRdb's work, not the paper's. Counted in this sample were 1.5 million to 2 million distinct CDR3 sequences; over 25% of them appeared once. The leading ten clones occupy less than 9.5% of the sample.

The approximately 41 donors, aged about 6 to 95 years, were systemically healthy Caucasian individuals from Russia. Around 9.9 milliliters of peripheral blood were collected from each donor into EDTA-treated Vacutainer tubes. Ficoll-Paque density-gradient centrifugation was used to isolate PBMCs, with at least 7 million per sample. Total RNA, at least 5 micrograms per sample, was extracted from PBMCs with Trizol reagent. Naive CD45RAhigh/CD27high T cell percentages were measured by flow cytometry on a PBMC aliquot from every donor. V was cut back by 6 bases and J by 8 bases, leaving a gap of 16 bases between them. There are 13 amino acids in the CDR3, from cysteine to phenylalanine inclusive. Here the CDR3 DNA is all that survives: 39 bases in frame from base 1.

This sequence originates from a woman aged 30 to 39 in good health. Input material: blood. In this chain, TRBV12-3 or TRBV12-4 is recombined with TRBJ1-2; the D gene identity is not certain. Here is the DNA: TGTGCCAGCAGCCCCCAGGCGCGGATGGGCTACACCTTC. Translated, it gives CASSPQARMGYTF.